This T cell receptor (beta chain) was retrieved from a study of cytomegalovirus exposure and HLA in healthy donors. PCR was performed using 60 Vbeta and 13 Jbeta primers. Sequenced by immunoSEQ multiplex PCR; TCRdb stores in-frame clones only, minus some. The sample includes 100,000 to 150,000 clones, roughly three quarters of them seen just once. Study results and limitations: Later analysis indicated greater clonal expansion among HLA-associated TCR beta chains than among equally common other chains. What TCR beta sequences reportedly achieved was accurate prediction of HLA-A and HLA-B alleles in most subjects. Some V segments, including TRBV6-2 and TRBV6-3, were excluded as indistinguishable.

The CDR3 has 13 amino acids. CDR1 is SGHDT and CDR2 is YYEEEE in the germline V gene. Unmatched junction bases numbered 0, after V lost 3 bases and J lost 5 bases. Points on this clone: Its target is not known.

The chain links TRBV5-6 to TRBJ2-2; 8 nucleotides line up with TRBD1. The TCR sequence derives from a young woman in good health and CMV-seronegative. Sequenced: PBMCs. This chain's CDR3 is CASSWTGTGELFF. Here the CDR3 DNA reads TGTGCCAGCAGCTGGACAGGGACCGGGGAGCTGTTTTTT.